This TCR beta chain was sequenced in a study of shared clonotypes between healthy human individuals. The study, taken as a whole, reports: Non-shared clonotypes displayed generation probabilities falling below those of clonotypes present in all four donors.

V lost 6 bases and J 4 bases, leaving 11 bases between the germline ends. The CDR3 has 13 residues. The germline CDR1 and CDR2 sequences are SGHTA and FQGNSA. Of note for this clone: Its antigen remains unknown.

The authors ran the assay at deep level. The data were produced by immunoSEQ multiplex PCR, yet TCRdb's version contains in-frame clones alone and is incomplete. The data show millions of clones, with just over 90% seen just once and 0.35% to 0.5% held by the top ten. The clonotype was recovered from a young man in good health. Some clones in this sample may be carry-over from other donors' samples. The sequenced sample consisted of naive CD4+ T cells from PBMCs. The subset: CD45RA+ positively selected. The V call is TRBV7-2, the J call TRBJ2-3; D unresolved. CDR3 protein: CASSPMKADTQYF. CDR3 bases: TGTGCCAGCAGTCCTATGAAGGCAGATACGCAGTATTTT.